The 23 T cell receptor beta chains reported below all come from one sample, sequenced in a study of regulatory T cells in long-lasting Graves disease. Building of the TCR beta libraries involved iRepertoire HTBI primers and Arm-PCR of CDR3 regions. TCRdb itself ran the multiplex PCR reads through MiXCR, one entry per CDR3 protein. The table includes under 250,000 distinct CDR3 sequences, 15% to 20% detected once. The time point: newly diagnosed GD, antithyroid drugs for less than 3 months. PBMCs provided the RNA from which the TCR library was made. A further study also used this sample, focusing on T cells in Graves' hyperthyroidism and ophthalmopathy.

The starting material was peripheral blood mononuclear cells (PBMCs), obtained at new diagnosis, from a patient treated with antithyroid drugs. The source is a woman in her twenties or thirties with Graves disease.

The chain uses TRBV5-5 and TRBJ2-7; D gene uncertain. The CDR3 consists of 15 residues. V lost 0 bases to trimming and J lost 0 bases, with 10 bases between them. CDR1 is SGHKS and CDR2 is YYEKEE in the germline V gene (reference sequence). The CDR3 protein is CASSLALGSSYEQYF. The CDR3 DNA follows: TGTGCCAGCAGCTTGGCTCTTGGCAGCTCCTACGAGCAGTACTTC.

The V call is TRBV20-1, the J call TRBJ1-2; maybe TRBD1 (5 bases). The germline gives CDR1 DFQATT, CDR2 SNEGSKA (reference sequence). The CDR3 totals 14 residues. V shed 2 bases and J shed 5 bases, with 15 bases lying between them. The CDR3 bases are TGCAGTGCTAGAAGGCAGGGATTATCTTATGGCTACACCTTC. This codes for CSARRQGLSYGYTF.

Many counts were recorded for this clonotype. The chain has TRBV25-1 and TRBJ2-5; TRBD2 matches at 8 bases. The V segment lost 3 bases and the J segment 0 bases; nucleotides outside the gene matches: 9. The CDR3 has 17 residues. Germline V gene lookup returns CDR1 MGHDK and CDR2 SYGVNS. CDR3 loop: CASSDLTSGTYQETQYF. As DNA, the CDR3 is TGTGCCAGCAGTGATCTTACTAGCGGTACCTACCAAGAGACCCAGTACTTC.

This chain connects TRBV19 to TRBJ1-1, with 8 bases fitting TRBD1. V lost 7 bases, J lost 2 bases, and 15 bases stayed unmatched. Germline CDR1 reads LNHDA; CDR2 reads SQIVND (reference sequence). The CDR3 is made up of 17 amino acids. This CDR3 reads CASTPGQGAGINTEAFF. CDR3 DNA sequence: TGTGCCAGTACTCCAGGACAGGGCGCGGGGATTAACACTGAAGCTTTCTTT. The whole variable domain, filled in from reference TRBV19 and TRBJ1-1, reads DGGITQSPKYLFRKEGQNVTLSCEQNLNHDAMYWYRQDPGQGLRLIYYSQIVNDFQKGDIAEGYSVSREKKESFPLTVTSAQKNPTAFYLCASTPGQGAGINTEAFFGQGTRLTVV.

The V gene is TRBV4-1, the J gene TRBJ1-2; 11 bases align to TRBD1. The CDR3 is 15 amino acids. Trimming cost V 3 bases and J 7 bases; bases outside gene matches: 7. Germline values: CDR1 MGHRA, CDR2 YSYEKL. The CDR3 bases are TGCGCCAGCAGCCAGTACCGGGACAGGGGGTCTGGCTACACCTTC. Translated, it gives CASSQYRDRGSGYTF.

J is TRBJ1-1 and V is TRBV6-1; 8 bases align to TRBD1. Trimming removed 6 bases from V and 1 base from J; junction bases left unmatched: 7. CDR3 length: 15 amino acids. CDR1 MNHNS and CDR2 SASEGT come from the germline V gene. CDR3 DNA: TGTGCCAGCAGAGATCCGGGACAGGCGAACACTGAAGCTTTCTTT. It codes for CASRDPGQANTEAFF.

This clonotype has ten or more counts. The CDR3 DNA reads TGTGCCAGCAGCTTAGCAGGGCCAGGGTCACCCCTCCACTTT. Translated: CASSLAGPGSPLHF. The chain combines TRBV7-2 with TRBJ1-6, with D possibly being TRBD1 (5 bases). The CDR3 covers 14 residues. Per the germline V gene, CDR1 is SGHTA and CDR2 is FQGNSA. The V gene lost 0 bases and the J gene lost 10 bases, with 10 bases spanning the gap.

This clonotype came up once. V gene TRBV28 combines with J gene TRBJ1-5; D ambiguous. This CDR3 is 14 amino acids long. The germline V gene encodes CDR1 MDHEN and CDR2 SYDVKM. With 2 bases removed from V and 4 bases from J, the gap between germline ends came to 9 bases. Written as DNA, the CDR3 is TGTGCCAGCAGTTTACTGCGGAAAAATCAGCCCCAGCATTTT. Protein: CASSLLRKNQPQHF.

This clonotype was seen many times. V gene TRBV6-2 or TRBV6-3 combines with J gene TRBJ1-1; D ambiguous. The germline gives CDR1 MNHEY, CDR2 SVGEGT. The germline V and J ends were trimmed by 5 bases and 1 base, with 11 bases remaining between them. The CDR3 totals 14 residues. CDR3 region: CASSTSLGNTEAFF. In DNA form, the CDR3 reads TGTGCCAGCAGTACCTCCCTAGGGAACACTGAAGCTTTCTTT.

This clonotype showed up many times. The gene calls are TRBV30 and TRBJ2-1; tentative D call: TRBD2 (6 bases). In germline, CDR1 is GTSNPN, CDR2 SVGIG (reference sequence). Trimming shortened V by 4 bases and J by 1 base, and 11 bases separated the two germline ends. The CDR3 spans 14 residues. The chain's CDR3 is CAWNPGVSYNEQFF. As DNA, the CDR3 is TGTGCCTGGAACCCGGGGGTTTCCTACAATGAGCAGTTCTTC.

This clonotype was counted ten times or more. The V gene is TRBV11-2, the J gene TRBJ2-4; 14 nucleotides agree with TRBD2. Trimming at V came to 1 base and at J to 6 bases, leaving 11 bases not matched to a gene. The CDR3 runs to 19 residues. Germline V gene sequence: CDR1 SGHAT, CDR2 FQNNGV. The CDR3 loop reads CASSLVGPGLAGVLNIQYF. The CDR3 nucleotides read TGTGCCAGCAGCTTAGTGGGGCCGGGACTAGCGGGAGTGTTAAACATTCAGTACTTC.

This clonotype was observed many times. The chain combines TRBV2 with TRBJ2-7; D unresolved. This CDR3 has 13 amino acids. V lost 4 bases and J lost 0, with 7 bases in between. The V gene's germline CDR1 is SNHLY and CDR2 FYNNEI. The CDR3, as DNA: TGTGCCAGCAGTGGAGCTAGCTCCTACGAGCAGTACTTC. Its protein is CASSGASSYEQYF. Variable domain in full (rest from reference TRBV2 and TRBJ2-7): EPEVTQTPSHQVTQMGQEVILRCVPISNHLYFYWYRQILGQKVEFLVSFYNNEISEKSEIFDDQFSVERPDGSNFTLKIRSTKLEDSAMYFCASSGASSYEQYFGPGTRLTVT.

There are many counts of this clonotype. J is TRBJ2-2 and V is TRBV4-2; 13 nucleotides agree with TRBD2. Trimming took 1 base from V and 1 from J; bases not matched to a gene: 3. Germline CDR1 and CDR2: LGHNA and YNFKEQ. There are 18 residues in the CDR3. In nucleotides, the CDR3 is TGTGCCAGCAGCCAAGCCCGACTAGCGGGGGGGAACACCGGGGAGCTGTTTTTT. Residues: CASSQARLAGGNTGELFF.

The rearrangement links TRBV20-1 to TRBJ2-7, with D tentatively TRBD1 (5 bases). In germline, CDR1 is DFQATT, CDR2 SNEGSKA (reference sequence). The CDR3 covers 15 residues. The V and J ends lost 6 bases and 0 bases respectively, with 18 bases between them. The CDR3 region is CSAALQGESSYEQYF. The CDR3 bases are TGCAGTGCCGCCCTCCAGGGCGAAAGCTCCTACGAGCAGTACTTC.

This clonotype was counted at least ten times. The chain joins TRBV12-3 or TRBV12-4 to TRBJ1-2; TRBD1 agrees at 8 bases. V was pared by 5 bases and J by 3 bases, with 2 bases of the junction left unmatched. The CDR3 runs to 13 residues. The CDR3 DNA reads TGTGCCAGCAGTGCGGACAGGGACTATGGCTACACCTTC. Translation: CASSADRDYGYTF.

The sample holds many counts of this clonotype. V is TRBV9 and J is TRBJ2-7, with 8 bases lining up with TRBD1. Germline lookup yields CDR1 SGDLS and CDR2 YYNGEE. CDR3 length: 17 amino acids. The ends lost 0 bases at V and 3 bases at J; junction bases unmatched: 11. The CDR3 nucleotides are TGTGCCAGCAGCGTAGATGAGCAGGGGGCTACCGTCTACGAGCAGTACTTC. Protein sequence: CASSVDEQGATVYEQYF.

This clonotype was picked up many times. J is TRBJ1-1 and V is TRBV27; a weak D match, TRBD1 (5 bases). The V gene lost 7 bases and the J gene lost 5 bases, with 17 bases spanning the gap. The germline V gene encodes CDR1 MNHEY and CDR2 SMNVEV (reference sequence). This CDR3 contains 14 residues. CDR3 region: CASTRAGGGTEAFF. For the CDR3, the DNA is TGTGCCAGCACCCGAGCTGGGGGGGGGACTGAAGCTTTCTTT.

This clonotype was seen many times. The CDR3 here is CASRPTGNGKETQYF. Written as DNA, the CDR3 is TGTGCCAGCAGACCGACAGGAAACGGAAAGGAGACCCAGTACTTC. The gene calls are TRBV28 and TRBJ2-5; maybe TRBD1 (6 bases). V gave up 6 bases and J gave up 5 bases, with 19 bases separating them. This CDR3 is built from 15 residues. Germline loops: CDR1 MDHEN, CDR2 SYDVKM.

This clonotype was observed many times. The chain is built from TRBV30 and TRBJ1-5, with D possibly TRBD1 on 6 matching bases. Per the germline V gene, CDR1 is GTSNPN and CDR2 is SVGIG (reference sequence). Deletions cut 0 bases from V and 2 bases from J, with 11 bases between. The CDR3 totals 15 residues. The CDR3 sequence is CAWSVPGAGNQPQHF. The CDR3, as DNA: TGTGCCTGGAGTGTACCGGGGGCGGGCAATCAGCCCCAGCATTTT. The complete variable domain, with remaining parts taken from reference TRBV30 and TRBJ1-5, reads SQTIHQWPATLVQPVGSPLSLECTVEGTSNPNLYWYRQAAGRGLQLLFYSVGIGQISSEVPQNLSASRPQDRQFILSSKKLLLSDSGFYLCAWSVPGAGNQPQHFGDGTRLSIL.

Ten or more counts support this clonotype. This chain uses TRBV11-3 with TRBJ1-3; TRBD1 might be the D (5 bases). Germline CDR1 is SGHNT and CDR2 is YENEEA. The germline V and J ends were trimmed by 6 bases and 2 bases, with 17 bases remaining between them. This CDR3 region has 16 residues. In DNA, the CDR3 is TGTGCCAGCAGACGAACTGGGACGAGACCTGGAAACACCATATATTTT. This sequence encodes CASRRTGTRPGNTIYF.

V and J are TRBV28 and TRBJ2-5; a possible D gene is TRBD2 (5 bases). The CDR3 is 13 residues long. Looked up from germline, CDR1 is MDHEN and CDR2 is SYDVKM. Trimming took off 11 bases at V and 5 bases at J, with 18 bases between the two ends. CDR3 region: CAAALVGGETQYF. The CDR3 nucleotides are TGTGCCGCGGCCCTAGTGGGCGGGGAGACCCAGTACTTC.

The chain is built from TRBV6-2 or TRBV6-3 and TRBJ1-1; D is possibly TRBD1 (6 bases). Trimming removed 5 bases at V and 4 bases at J, with 8 bases between. CDR1 is MNHEY, CDR2 SVGEGT, per germline. The CDR3 contains 12 residues. CDR3 protein: CASSAGATEAFF. CDR3 in DNA: TGTGCCAGCAGTGCAGGGGCCACTGAAGCTTTCTTT.

This clonotype appeared many times. The J gene is TRBJ1-2, the V gene TRBV28; TRBD1 might be the D (6 bases). Trimming took off 6 bases at V and 6 bases at J, with 17 bases between the two ends. Germline CDR1 and CDR2: MDHEN and SYDVKM. The CDR3 contains 14 residues. CDR3 nucleotide sequence: TGTGCCAGCAGCTTGGGGGGCAGGGGTGATGGCTACACCTTC. Protein sequence: CASSLGGRGDGYTF.